The clone carrying this T cell receptor (beta chain) was found a few times. The source of the sample is a study of blood T cells in healthy people across ages. Primed by a sample-barcoded 5' primer and a J-beta primer mix, a second PCR proceeded for 7 to 11 cycles. Each CDR3 protein is one row after TCRdb ran MiXCR on the 5' RACE reads. This table holds 550,000 to 600,000 distinct CDR3 sequences, 25% to 30% found once. Sequenced material: blood. This TCR came from a woman in her seventies in good health.

The DNA for the CDR3 is TGTGCCAGCAGCGGGGGGGCCTTCTACAATGAGCAGTTCTTC. Its translation is CASSGGAFYNEQFF. The chain couples TRBV9 to TRBJ2-1; either TRBD1 or TRBD2 may fit D (6 bases each). The V end lost 3 bases, the J end lost 3 bases, and 10 bases lay between the germline ends. In germline, CDR1 is SGDLS, CDR2 YYNGEE. The CDR3 sequence is 14 residues long.